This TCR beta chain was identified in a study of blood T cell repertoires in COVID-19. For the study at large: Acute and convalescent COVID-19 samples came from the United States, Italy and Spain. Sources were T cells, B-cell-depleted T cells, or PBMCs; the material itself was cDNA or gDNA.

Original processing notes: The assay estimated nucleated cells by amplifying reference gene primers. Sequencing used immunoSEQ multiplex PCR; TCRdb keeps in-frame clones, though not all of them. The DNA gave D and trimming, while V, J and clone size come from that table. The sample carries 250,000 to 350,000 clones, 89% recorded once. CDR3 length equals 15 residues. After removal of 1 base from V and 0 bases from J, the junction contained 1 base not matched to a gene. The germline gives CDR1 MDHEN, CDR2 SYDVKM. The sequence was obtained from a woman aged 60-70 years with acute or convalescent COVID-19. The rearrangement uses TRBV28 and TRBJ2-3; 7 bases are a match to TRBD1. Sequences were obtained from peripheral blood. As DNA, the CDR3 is TGTGCCAGCAGTTTATTGGGACAGAGCACAGATACGCAGTATTTT. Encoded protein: CASSLLGQSTDTQYF. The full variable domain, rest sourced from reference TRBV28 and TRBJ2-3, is DVKVTQSSRYLVKRTGEKVFLECVQDMDHENMFWYRQDPGLGLRLIYFSYDVKMKEKGDIPEGYSVSREKKERFSLILESASTNQTSMYLCASSLLGQSTDTQYFGPGTRLTVL.